The sequence of this T cell receptor (beta chain) was determined in a study of T-cell reconstitution after alpha-beta-depleted transplantation in children. The CDR3 loop spans 15 amino acids. Trimming took 6 bases from V and 9 from J; bases not matched to a gene: 5. Of note for this clonotype: Its antigen is not known.

TCRbeta library preparation incorporated unique molecular identifiers. Via MiXCR, TCRdb re-called the PCR reads, giving one row per CDR3 protein. In the table there are approximately 520,000 distinct CDR3 sequences, roughly 10% of which are singletons. Points from the study as a whole: It was surviving recipient T cells and thymic progenitors that gave some patients high TCRbeta diversity at day 60. It was reported that alpha-beta T cells came from several hundred expanded graft clones (about two months after transplant). From newly produced T cells came most of the T-cell counts and diversity one year after transplant.

The sequencing here drew on PBMCs, mostly from graft donor cells, taken 180 days after TCRalphabeta/CD19-depleted stem cell transplant. The receptor was isolated from a female patient aged 2-15 years who had a stem cell transplant for aplastic anemia, so the T cells may come from the graft donor. This chain links TRBV12-3 or TRBV12-4 with TRBJ2-2; the match to TRBD2 covers 15 bases. CDR3 protein: CASRAGTSGRWELFF. Written as DNA, the CDR3 is TGTGCCAGCAGGGCCGGGACTAGCGGGAGGTGGGAGCTGTTTTTT.